This T cell receptor (beta chain) was identified in a study of blood T cell repertoires in COVID-19. The sample holds a few counts of this clone. Using immunoSEQ multiplex PCR, the repertoire was profiled, and TCRdb retains in-frame clones only, with some absent. Of 250,000 to 300,000 clones listed, around 86% are singletons. V gave up 6 bases and J gave up 5 bases; unmatched junction bases: 4. The CDR3 extends over 13 amino acids. CDR1 SNHLY and CDR2 FYNNEI come from the germline V gene. Enrollment of patients from Seattle took place during active infection, with longitudinal follow-up. The chain joins TRBV2 to TRBJ1-1; 9 bases are a match to TRBD1. The sequencing sample was made of peripheral blood. This receptor was identified in a woman aged 60-70 years with COVID-19, enrolled during active disease. The CDR3: CASRGTGSTEAFF. CDR3 DNA: TGTGCCAGCAGGGGGACAGGGAGTACTGAAGCTTTCTTT. The variable domain in full, with the rest retrieved from reference TRBV2 and TRBJ1-1, is EPEVTQTPSHQVTQMGQEVILRCVPISNHLYFYWYRQILGQKVEFLVSFYNNEISEKSEIFDDQFSVERPDGSNFTLKIRSTKLEDSAMYFCASRGTGSTEAFFGQGTRLTVV.